The 4 T cell receptor beta chains below come from one sample, sequenced in a study of T-cell reconstitution after alpha-beta-depleted transplantation in children. Researchers prepared the TCRbeta library using unique molecular identifiers, the study reports. TCRdb fed the PCR reads into MiXCR, producing one record per CDR3 protein. The repertoire holds 200,000 to 250,000 distinct CDR3 sequences, with more than 20% as singletons. The sample consisted of PBMCs, mostly from graft donor cells, taken 360 days after TCRalphabeta/CD19-depleted stem cell transplant. The receptors come from a female patient between 2 and 15 years old who had a stem cell transplant for congenital amegakaryocytic thrombocytopenia, so the T cells may come from the graft donor.

This clonotype was seen a few times. V and J are TRBV6-5 and TRBJ2-7; 12 bases line up with TRBD2. CDR1 MNHEY and CDR2 SVGAGI come from the germline V gene. The J segment lost 2 bases and the V segment lost 5 bases, leaving 4 bases of the junction unmatched. The CDR3 runs 15 residues. The CDR3 region is CASSRTSGAPYEQYF. Here the CDR3 DNA reads TGTGCCAGCAGTCGGACTAGCGGGGCTCCCTACGAGCAGTACTTC.

The table lists this clonotype with many counts. The rearrangement joins TRBV12-3 or TRBV12-4 to TRBJ2-1, with no clear D. CDR3 size: 14 residues. The germline V and J ends were trimmed by 1 base and 8 bases, with 12 bases remaining between them. The CDR3 nucleotides read TGTGCCAGCAGTTTAGATCTCTATGGGGATGAGCAGTTCTTC. Amino acids: CASSLDLYGDEQFF.

This clonotype occurred many times. The V and J genes are TRBV6-5 and TRBJ2-3; D is undetermined. The CDR3 has 16 residues. Germline values: CDR1 MNHEY, CDR2 SVGAGI. V was trimmed by 2 bases and J by 1 base, leaving 13 bases between them. CDR3 sequence (DNA): TGTGCCAGCAGTTACCAGGACGGCGACGGCACAGATACGCAGTATTTT. Translation gives CASSYQDGDGTDTQYF.

Turning to this clonotype: Possible read error: a much larger clone is one base away. The chain joins TRBV27 to TRBJ2-2; D uncertain. The germline CDR1 and CDR2 sequences are MNHEY and SMNVEV (reference sequence). Trimming took off 2 bases at V and 7 bases at J, with 2 bases between the two ends. This CDR3 is built from 11 residues. As DNA, the CDR3 is TGTGCCAGCAGTTTACGCGGGGAGCTGTTTTTT. This sequence encodes CASSLRGELFF.